This section outlines one T cell receptor beta chain sequence together with its context. Its cognate antigen is unknown. This sample stems from a study of beta chain features in type 1 diabetes. Study summary: Examination spanned around 110,000,000 sorted cells from all samples.

Expressed TCRB transcripts were sequenced because the isolated RNA had all been reverse transcribed beforehand. Clones were read by immunoSEQ multiplex PCR, and TCRdb kept only the in-frame ones, dropping some. The profile shows 330,000 or so clones, around an eighth of them singletons. CDR3 length equals 13 residues. J was trimmed by 1 base and V by 1 base; bases with no gene match: 1. CDR1 and CDR2 from the germline V gene are GTSNPN and SVGIG (reference sequence). It was via CD45RO/CCR7/CD25/CD127/CD95/CD27 that CD4+ naive, central memory, regulatory and stem cell-like memory cells were sorted. Study-level results: Whatever favoring of shorter templates PCR might show would apply equally to patients and controls. A definitive answer on HLA type influencing TCRB rearrangement was not reached here. Researchers report that Type 1 diabetes patients had moderately but significantly shorter TCRB CDR3s across all four CD4+ subsets.

J is TRBJ2-7 and V is TRBV30; 7 bases fit TRBD2. The source material was naive CD4+ T cells from blood. The origin of this receptor is a young woman with type 1 diabetes. In nucleotides, the CDR3 is TGTGCCTGGAGTGGTAGCGGGTCCTACGAGCAGTACTTC. Residues: CAWSGSGSYEQYF.